The 18 T cell receptor beta chains in this list originate from one sample, sequenced in a study of T cells in Graves' hyperthyroidism and ophthalmopathy. Regions amplified from RNA transcripts were the TCR beta CDR3 regions. HTBI primers were employed in a first-round RT-PCR of the TCR CDR3. TCRdb called the multiplex PCR reads again in MiXCR, with one record for every CDR3 protein. The table records a few hundred thousand distinct CDR3 sequences, 16% of them present only once. The sample taken for sequencing was blood. The receptor source for this set is a woman aged 40 to 50 with Graves' ophthalmopathy.

This clonotype was observed at least ten times. The chain has TRBV2 and TRBJ2-2; TRBD2 agrees at 14 bases. The CDR3 sequence is 18 residues long. The V gene end was trimmed by 4 bases and the J gene end by 9 bases; junction bases not matched to a gene: 13. Germline CDR1 and CDR2: SNHLY and FYNNEI. The CDR3 DNA sequence: TGTGCCAGCAGTGGGGGACTAGCGGGGGACTACGGTACCAGGGAGCTGTTTTTT. This sequence encodes CASSGGLAGDYGTRELFF.

This clonotype was seen a handful of times. This chain uses TRBV19 with TRBJ1-1; 7 bases fit TRBD1. Germline CDR1 and CDR2: LNHDA and SQIVND (reference sequence). J gave up 5 bases and V 6 bases, and 15 bases lay outside the gene matches. The CDR3 runs 16 residues. In DNA, the CDR3 is TGTGCCAGTAGAATCTATCAGGGGGAAGGGGTTACTGAAGCTTTCTTT. This translates into CASRIYQGEGVTEAFF. Filled out from reference TRBV19 and TRBJ1-1, the complete variable domain reads DGGITQSPKYLFRKEGQNVTLSCEQNLNHDAMYWYRQDPGQGLRLIYYSQIVNDFQKGDIAEGYSVSREKKESFPLTVTSAQKNPTAFYLCASRIYQGEGVTEAFFGQGTRLTVV.

This clonotype has at least ten counts. The chain is built from TRBV7-9 and TRBJ1-1, with D possibly being TRBD1 (6 bases). Trimming shortened V by 2 bases and J by 5 bases, and 9 bases separated the two germline ends. Germline V gene sequence: CDR1 SEHNR, CDR2 FQNEAQ (reference sequence). The CDR3 has 13 amino acids. CDR3 amino acids: CASSLRGVTEAFF. The CDR3, as DNA: TGTGCCAGCAGCTTAAGGGGGGTAACTGAAGCTTTCTTT.

This clonotype was seen ten or more times. This chain uses TRBV28 with TRBJ2-1; D may be TRBD1 (6 bases). The CDR3 sequence is 14 residues long. With 7 bases removed from V and 4 bases from J, the gap between germline ends came to 14 bases. Germline loops: CDR1 MDHEN, CDR2 SYDVKM. CDR3 amino acids: CASNGQSPYNEQFF. The CDR3 DNA reads as TGTGCCAGCAACGGACAGAGTCCTTACAATGAGCAGTTCTTC.

This clonotype was recorded a few times. The CDR3 spells CASTTTDGVTDTQYF. DNA of the CDR3: TGTGCCAGCACCACAACGGACGGAGTCACAGATACGCAGTATTTT. The chain is built from TRBV12-3 or TRBV12-4 and TRBJ2-3; D gene unclear. This CDR3 has 15 residues. V was pared by 7 bases and J by 2 bases, with 16 bases between.

This clonotype showed up just a few times. The chain couples TRBV10-2 to TRBJ1-5; maybe TRBD1 (5 bases). The CDR3 runs 12 residues. CDR1 is WSHSY, CDR2 SAAADI, per germline. Deletions cut 2 bases from V and 9 bases from J, with 8 bases between. In DNA form, the CDR3 reads TGCGCCAGCAGTGAGGGGGGGGGGCCCCAGCATTTT. Its protein is CASSEGGGPQHF.

The chain recombines TRBV7-9 with TRBJ1-2; 8 bases are shared with TRBD1. The V and J ends lost 8 bases and 4 bases, in that order; junction bases with no gene match: 6. This CDR3 is built from 13 residues. CDR1 SEHNR and CDR2 FQNEAQ come from the germline V gene (reference sequence). CDR3 in amino acids: CASSGQATYGYTF. Here the CDR3 DNA reads TGTGCCAGCTCGGGACAGGCGACCTATGGCTACACCTTC.

Only a few counts were recorded for this clonotype. CDR3 DNA sequence: TGTGCCAGCAGCCAGAGGAACAGGGCCAATGAGCAGTTCTTC. Protein: CASSQRNRANEQFF. The rearrangement joins TRBV3-1 to TRBJ2-1; maybe TRBD1 (6 bases). CDR1 and CDR2 from the germline V gene are LGHDT and YNNKEL (reference sequence). V was trimmed by 3 bases and J by 6 bases, leaving 12 bases between them. The CDR3 contains 14 residues.

The chain uses TRBV5-1 and TRBJ2-2, with a tentative D call TRBD2 (6 bases). V lost 0 bases to trimming and J lost 0 bases, with 9 bases between them. CDR1 is SGHRS and CDR2 is YFSETQ in the germline V gene. The CDR3 spans 16 residues. The CDR3 region has the DNA TGCGCCAGCAGCTTGGGGGAGGCCGCGAACACCGGGGAGCTGTTTTTT. It specifies CASSLGEAANTGELFF.

The genes are TRBV18 and TRBJ1-1; D is uncertain. Germline CDR1 is KGHSH and CDR2 is LQKENI. The V gene lost 6 bases and the J gene lost 2 bases, with 16 bases spanning the gap. This CDR3 contains 15 residues. As DNA, the CDR3 is TGTGCCAGCTCGCTCGCCCGGCAGACCAACACTGAAGCTTTCTTT. Protein product: CASSLARQTNTEAFF.

This sequence joins TRBV4-1 and TRBJ2-1; D gene unclear. Trimming shortened V by 1 base and J by 0 bases, and 16 bases separated the two germline ends. Germline lookup yields CDR1 MGHRA and CDR2 YSYEKL. CDR3 size: 18 residues. In DNA, the CDR3 is TGCGCCAGCAGCCAAGTTAATTTACTTGCCATCTCCTACAATGAGCAGTTCTTC. Its protein is CASSQVNLLAISYNEQFF.

There are many counts of this clonotype. The chain links TRBV27 to TRBJ2-5, with 13 bases fitting TRBD2. J was trimmed by 4 bases and V by 5 bases; bases with no gene match: 7. Looked up from germline, CDR1 is MNHEY and CDR2 is SMNVEV (reference sequence). The CDR3 is made up of 16 amino acids. CDR3 protein: CASSTRTSGSRETQYF. In nucleotides, the CDR3 is TGTGCCAGCAGTACCAGGACTAGCGGGAGTCGAGAGACCCAGTACTTC.

The chain recombines TRBV5-1 with TRBJ2-1; TRBD1 or TRBD2 may be the D gene (5 bases each). Germline-derived CDR1 and CDR2 are SGHRS and YFSETQ. The ends were cut back, 2 bases at V and 9 bases at J, with 18 bases in the middle. The CDR3 totals 15 residues. In nucleotides, the CDR3 is TGCGCCAGCAGCTTCTATAGGGACCCTCGGGGTGAGCAGTTCTTC. Protein sequence: CASSFYRDPRGEQFF.

This clonotype has a handful of counts. DNA of the CDR3: TGTGCCAGCAGTAGCCCCGGGACAGGGCACGGCTACACCTTC. It yields the protein CASSSPGTGHGYTF. The V call is TRBV6-1, the J call TRBJ1-2; 9 nucleotides align to TRBD1. The CDR3 runs to 14 residues. In germline, CDR1 is MNHNS, CDR2 SASEGT. The trim removed 5 bases at V and 8 bases at J, leaving 9 bases unmatched.

The chain combines TRBV27 with TRBJ2-5, with 9 positions matching TRBD1. The trim removed 7 bases at V and 4 bases at J, leaving 13 bases unmatched. The CDR3 consists of 16 residues. The V gene's germline CDR1 is MNHEY and CDR2 SMNVEV (reference sequence). CDR3 sequence reads: CASTGTGTLGGETQYF. The CDR3 DNA reads as TGTGCCAGCACCGGGACAGGGACACTTGGGGGAGAGACCCAGTACTTC.

This clonotype came up a few times. J is TRBJ2-7 and V is TRBV6-1; D is uncertain. Trimming cost V 7 bases and J 2 bases, with 15 bases left between them. The CDR3 contains 14 residues. Germline CDR1 MNHNS, CDR2 SASEGT. The CDR3: CASNQMRNPYEQYF. In DNA, the CDR3 is TGTGCCAGCAATCAGATGAGGAATCCCTACGAGCAGTACTTC.

In its sample, this clonotype was seen many times. V is TRBV20-1 and J is TRBJ1-2, with 10 bases matching TRBD1. The ends lost 2 bases at V and 7 bases at J; junction bases unmatched: 10. This CDR3 is built from 15 residues. The germline V gene encodes CDR1 DFQATT and CDR2 SNEGSKA (reference sequence). CDR3 DNA: TGCAGTGCTAGAACGACGGGACAGGGGAAGAGTGGCTACACCTTC. Its protein is CSARTTGQGKSGYTF.

This clonotype occurred many times. The V and J genes are TRBV9 and TRBJ1-1; D is undetermined. The CDR3 runs 13 residues. The germline V gene encodes CDR1 SGDLS and CDR2 YYNGEE. The V and J ends lost 4 bases and 2 bases respectively, with 9 bases between them. The CDR3: CASSREYNTEAFF. CDR3 bases: TGTGCCAGCAGCCGCGAATACAACACTGAAGCTTTCTTT.